This T cell receptor beta chain was sequenced during a study of OX40 agonist ivuxolimab in advanced cancers. Overall study context: Melanoma, hepatocellular carcinoma, head and neck or renal cell cancer occurred in dose-escalation patients.

Data came from immunoSEQ multiplex PCR; TCRdb stores just in-frame clones and leaves some out. The sample shows fewer than 65,000 clones, about nine tenths of them seen only once. On this clone itself: Its antigen is currently unknown.

Study-level results: On average, a greater number of expanded clones characterised CD8+ T cells relative to CD4+.

The CDR3 runs to 16 residues. The starting material was CD4+ or CD8+ T cells sorted from blood, obtained in a trial of the OX40 agonist ivuxolimab. The sequence was collected from an adult with an advanced solid tumor such as melanoma, head and neck, liver or kidney cancer. The V gene is TRBV12-2, the J gene TRBJ2-1; TRBD2, the D gene given by the table, was not confirmed from the DNA. TRBV12-2 is tagged as a pseudogene. CDR3 in amino acids: CASRLAGIVAGNEQFF. The CDR3 coding sequence is TGTGCAAGTCGCTTAGCCGGGATAGTAGCGGGTAATGAGCAGTTCTTC.